This T cell receptor (beta chain) came from a study of T-cell reconstitution after alpha-beta-depleted transplantation in children. The CDR3 consists of 16 residues. Germline-derived CDR1 and CDR2 are SGHRS and YFSETQ. Trimming took 5 bases from V and 6 from J; bases not matched to a gene: 13. Preparation of the TCRbeta library involved a method that used unique molecular identifiers. From the PCR reads, TCRdb called clonotypes with MiXCR, one entry per CDR3 protein. Seen here are approximately 400,000 distinct CDR3 sequences, around 16% observed once, and the top ten hold around 28%. The receptor was derived from a boy in the first two years of life who had a stem cell transplant for Wiskott-Aldrich syndrome, so the T cells may come from the graft donor. The chain is built from TRBV5-1 and TRBJ2-2; 7 positions match TRBD2. This material consisted of PBMCs, mostly from graft donor cells, taken 360 days after TCRalphabeta/CD19-depleted stem cell transplant. CDR3 sequence: CASRIDRGLRAGELFF. CDR3 in DNA: TGCGCCAGCAGAATTGATAGGGGACTAAGGGCCGGGGAGCTGTTTTTT.